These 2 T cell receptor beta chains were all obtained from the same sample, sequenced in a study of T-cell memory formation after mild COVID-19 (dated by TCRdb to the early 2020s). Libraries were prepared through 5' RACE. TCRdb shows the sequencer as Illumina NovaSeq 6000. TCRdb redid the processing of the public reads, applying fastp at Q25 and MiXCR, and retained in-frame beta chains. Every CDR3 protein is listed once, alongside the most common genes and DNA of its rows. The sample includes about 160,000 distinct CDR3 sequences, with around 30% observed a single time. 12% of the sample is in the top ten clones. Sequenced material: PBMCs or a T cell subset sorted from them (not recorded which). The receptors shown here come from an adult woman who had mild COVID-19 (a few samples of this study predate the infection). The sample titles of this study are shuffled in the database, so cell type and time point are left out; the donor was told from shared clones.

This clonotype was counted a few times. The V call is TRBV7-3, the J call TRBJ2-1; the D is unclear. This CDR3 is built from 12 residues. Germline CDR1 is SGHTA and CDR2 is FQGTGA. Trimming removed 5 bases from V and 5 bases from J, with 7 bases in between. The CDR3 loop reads CASSPDHNEQFF. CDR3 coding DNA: TGTGCCAGCAGCCCGGACCACAATGAGCAGTTCTTC.

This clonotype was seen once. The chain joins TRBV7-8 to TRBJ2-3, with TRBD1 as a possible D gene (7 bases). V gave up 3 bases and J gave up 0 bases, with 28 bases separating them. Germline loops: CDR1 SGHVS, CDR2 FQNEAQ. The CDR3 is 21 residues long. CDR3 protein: CASSFQSGGQGIVVSTDTQYF. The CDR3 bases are TGTGCCAGCAGCTTCCAGTCAGGGGGGCAGGGCATTGTAGTTAGCACAGATACGCAGTATTTT.